This T cell receptor (beta chain) was recovered during a study of yellow fever vaccine responses in identical twins. TCRdb called the RT-PCR reads again in MiXCR, with one record for every CDR3 protein. The sample lists around 16,000 distinct CDR3 sequences; 80% to 85% were seen once. The receptor was derived from a woman in her late teens or twenties who received the yellow fever vaccine. The source was T cells from blood (PBMCs), unsorted or a sorted subset (not recorded which), collected before or after yellow fever vaccination (not recorded which).

The CDR3 sequence: CASSPSSLGLAGGGEQYF. The CDR3, as DNA: TGTGCCAGCAGCCCGTCGTCTCTCGGACTAGCGGGAGGAGGCGAGCAGTACTTC. J is TRBJ2-7 and V is TRBV4-2; TRBD2 matches at 14 bases. CDR3 length: 18 residues. Germline loops: CDR1 LGHNA, CDR2 YNFKEQ. With 4 bases clipped from V and 6 bases from J, the junction kept 14 bases outside the gene matches.